These 25 T cell receptor beta chains originate from one sample sequenced in a study of T-cell reconstitution after alpha-beta-depleted transplantation in children. As it was prepared, the TCRbeta library received unique molecular identifiers. TCRdb processed the PCR reads anew with MiXCR; each CDR3 protein has one entry. The repertoire consists of about 98,000 distinct CDR3 sequences, with roughly a quarter occurring once and the leading ten covering 20% to 25%. The sample consisted of PBMCs, taken before TCRalphabeta/CD19-depleted stem cell transplant. The receptors shown here come from a boy aged 2-15 years with acute lymphoblastic leukemia, due to receive a stem cell transplant.

As DNA, the CDR3 is TGTGCCAGCAGTTTAGCAGGGGGGTTTGATACGCAGTATTTT. Translation: CASSLAGGFDTQYF. This chain joins TRBV12-3 or TRBV12-4 and TRBJ2-3; D is perhaps TRBD1 or TRBD2 (6 bases each). CDR3 length: 14 amino acids. V lost 0 bases and J 6 bases, leaving 10 bases between the germline ends.

This clonotype was counted only a few times. V is TRBV10-2 and J is TRBJ2-7; D possibly corresponds to TRBD2 (6 bases). The V end was cut by 4 bases, the J end by 2 bases, with 15 bases between. Looked up from germline, CDR1 is WSHSY and CDR2 is SAAADI. This CDR3 region has 15 residues. The CDR3 spells CASSGMGIAAYEQYF. The CDR3 DNA is TGCGCCAGCAGTGGGATGGGGATAGCGGCCTACGAGCAGTACTTC.

The rearrangement uses TRBV20-1 and TRBJ2-1, with 9 bases fitting TRBD2. The CDR3 covers 15 residues. The germline V gene encodes CDR1 DFQATT and CDR2 SNEGSKA (reference sequence). After removal of 5 bases from V and 7 bases from J, the junction contained 12 bases not matched to a gene. The CDR3 nucleotides are TGCAGTGCTCCCCTTCCCGGGACTAGCAGTAATGAGCAGTTCTTC. It encodes CSAPLPGTSSNEQFF.

The chain couples TRBV28 to TRBJ2-3; TRBD2 aligns across 8 bases. The germline CDR1 and CDR2 sequences are MDHEN and SYDVKM. The CDR3 spans 15 residues. Trimming removed 5 bases from V and 4 bases from J; junction bases left unmatched: 8. CDR3 DNA: TGTGCCAGCAGTATCGTATCGGGAGGGCCAGATACGCAGTATTTT. It specifies CASSIVSGGPDTQYF.

This clonotype has a handful of counts. The chain combines TRBV7-8 with TRBJ1-5; D ambiguous. CDR1 and CDR2 from the germline V gene are SGHVS and FQNEAQ. Trimming left V 2 bases short and J 7 bases short, with 12 bases between. The CDR3 extends over 14 amino acids. In nucleotides, the CDR3 is TGTGCCAGCAGCTTAAATAGGGAGGGCCAGCCCCAGCATTTT. This translates into CASSLNREGQPQHF.

This chain links TRBV5-1 with TRBJ2-1; possible D gene TRBD2, 5 bases. This CDR3 is 15 amino acids long. CDR1 and CDR2 (germline): SGHRS, YFSETQ. Between the trimmed V and J ends, which lost 5 bases and 3 bases, there was a span of 15 bases. CDR3 region: CASRSQRSSYNEQFF. The CDR3 DNA is TGCGCCAGCAGGAGCCAGCGGAGTAGCTACAATGAGCAGTTCTTC.

J is TRBJ2-7 and V is TRBV20-1; D is unresolved. The CDR3 consists of 13 residues. Per germline, CDR1 DFQATT and CDR2 SNEGSKA (reference sequence). Trimming shortened V by 3 bases and J by 0 bases, and 9 bases separated the two germline ends. CDR3 in DNA: TGCAGTGCTAGTTCCACGCTCTCCTACGAGCAGTACTTC. Translating gives CSASSTLSYEQYF.

This chain connects TRBV20-1 to TRBJ2-5; 7 nucleotides match TRBD2. Germline CDR1 and CDR2: DFQATT and SNEGSKA (reference sequence). The CDR3 is made up of 16 amino acids. V gave up 6 bases and J gave up 2 bases; unmatched junction bases: 15. Here the CDR3 reads CSAAPSSGTLQETQYF. The CDR3 DNA reads TGCAGTGCAGCTCCCTCTAGCGGAACACTACAAGAGACCCAGTACTTC.

This clonotype has a handful of counts. The chain joins TRBV7-2 to TRBJ2-1, with TRBD1 matching 9 bases. Germline CDR1 reads SGHTA; CDR2 reads FQGNSA. The CDR3 runs to 17 residues. After removal of 2 bases from V and 3 bases from J, the junction contained 8 bases not matched to a gene. CDR3 coding DNA: TGTGCCAGCAGCTTATCGCCGGTGGGACAGGGCTACAATGAGCAGTTCTTC. Translating it yields CASSLSPVGQGYNEQFF.

The V gene is TRBV28, the J gene TRBJ2-1; D call uncertain. Germline-derived CDR1 and CDR2 are MDHEN and SYDVKM. The CDR3 totals 15 residues. Trimming cost V 1 base and J 0 bases, with 7 bases left between them. CDR3 sequence: CASSLFQSSYNEQFF. Written as DNA, the CDR3 is TGTGCCAGCAGTTTATTCCAGAGCTCCTACAATGAGCAGTTCTTC.

This chain joins TRBV6-2 or TRBV6-3 and TRBJ2-5; D remains ambiguous. The germline CDR1 and CDR2 sequences are MNHEY and SVGEGT. With 0 bases removed from V and 5 bases from J, the gap between germline ends came to 19 bases. The CDR3 length is 17 residues. CDR3 sequence reads: CASSYSQRNYLLETQYF. The CDR3 DNA sequence: TGTGCCAGCAGTTACTCCCAGAGGAACTACCTCCTGGAGACCCAGTACTTC.

A few counts support this clonotype. V usage is TRBV28 and J usage is TRBJ1-1; maybe TRBD1 (5 bases). The V gene lost 7 bases and the J gene lost 3 bases, with 15 bases spanning the gap. This CDR3 is 14 amino acids long. Germline lookup yields CDR1 MDHEN and CDR2 SYDVKM. The CDR3 spells CASKLRRGDTEAFF. CDR3 coding DNA: TGTGCCAGCAAGCTTCGCCGGGGGGACACTGAAGCTTTCTTT.

This clonotype has a handful of counts. At one end the junction does not follow the germline gene, possibly because of a read error. The CDR3 region is CASSLQGPGNAEAFF. The CDR3 region has the DNA TGTGCCAGCAGTCTACAAGGACCGGGGAACGCTGAAGCTTTCTTT. The V call is TRBV12-3 or TRBV12-4, the J call TRBJ1-1; D unclear. The CDR3 has 15 residues.

As concerns this clonotype: Its ends do not fully match the called genes, so a read error is possible. The chain uses TRBV29-1 and TRBJ2-1; TRBD2 aligns across 10 bases. Germline CDR1 is SQVTM and CDR2 is ANQGSEA. CDR3 size: 15 residues. CDR3 loop: CSGRTSGVENNEQFF. The CDR3 nucleotides read TGCAGCGGTCGGACTAGCGGAGTAGAGAACAATGAGCAGTTCTTT.

This clonotype has more than one count but fewer than ten. The J gene is TRBJ2-1, the V gene TRBV5-1; D not resolved. The CDR3 is 13 residues long. Trimming left V 1 base short and J 6 bases short, with 8 bases between. CDR1 is SGHRS, CDR2 YFSETQ, per germline. Here the CDR3 reads CASSLRPLNEQFF. The DNA of the CDR3 is TGCGCCAGCAGCTTGCGACCTCTCAATGAGCAGTTCTTC.

This clonotype was observed a few times. The chain recombines TRBV28 with TRBJ2-2; no reliable D call. V gave up 6 bases and J gave up 4 bases, with 6 bases separating them. The germline V gene encodes CDR1 MDHEN and CDR2 SYDVKM. The CDR3 runs 12 residues. Here the CDR3 reads CASRVGTGELFF. The CDR3 nucleotides read TGTGCCAGCAGGGTGGGCACCGGGGAGCTGTTTTTT.

The V and J genes are TRBV4-2 and TRBJ2-3, with 9 positions matching TRBD2. This CDR3 has 17 amino acids. CDR1 and CDR2 (germline): LGHNA, YNFKEQ. V shed 4 bases, J shed 5 bases, and the junction held 13 bases outside the gene matches. Here the CDR3 reads CASSPSTSGDWGDTQYF. CDR3 in DNA: TGTGCCAGCAGCCCTTCGACTAGCGGAGATTGGGGAGATACGCAGTATTTT.

A few counts support this clonotype. This chain joins TRBV5-4 and TRBJ2-1, with D possibly matching TRBD1 (8 bases). The germline V gene encodes CDR1 SGHNT and CDR2 YYREEE (reference sequence). The CDR3 is 19 amino acids. V lost 2 bases, J lost 6 bases, and 27 bases lay in between. The DNA for the CDR3 is TGTGCCAGCAGCTTACGGACAGGGTTTGGTCTAGCGGAGGTCAATGAGCAGTTCTTC. It encodes CASSLRTGFGLAEVNEQFF.

The V gene is TRBV9, the J gene TRBJ2-7; TRBD1 aligns across 11 bases. Germline CDR1 is SGDLS and CDR2 is YYNGEE. V shed 4 bases and J 6 bases; nucleotides not matched to a gene: 6. This CDR3 contains 14 residues. CDR3 coding DNA: TGTGCCAGCAGCCCCCAGGACAGGGGGCGCGAGCAGTACTTC. It encodes CASSPQDRGREQYF. The full variable domain, in which reference TRBV9 and TRBJ2-7 provide the parts outside the CDR3, is DSGVTQTPKHLITATGQRVTLRCSPRSGDLSVYWYQQSLDQGLQFLIQYYNGEERAKGNILERFSAQQFPDLHSELNLSSLELGDSALYFCASSPQDRGREQYFGPGTRLTVT.

The J gene is TRBJ2-1, the V gene TRBV21-1. TRBV21-1 is reported as a pseudogene. The length of the CDR3 is 16 residues. The CDR3 region has the DNA TGTGCCAGCAGCAAATTGGATGGAAAAGAGGACAATGAGCAGTTCTTC. Residues: CASSKLDGKEDNEQFF.

This clonotype was found many times. The chain recombines TRBV7-8 with TRBJ2-3; perhaps TRBD2 as D (5 bases). Germline-derived CDR1 and CDR2 are SGHVS and FQNEAQ. CDR3 length equals 12 residues. V was pared by 7 bases and J by 2 bases, with 7 bases between. The CDR3 DNA is TGTGCCAGCAACGACTACACAGATACGCAGTATTTT. This translates into CASNDYTDTQYF.

The chain uses TRBV10-2 and TRBJ2-2; no clear D gene. Trimming removed 6 bases at V and 2 bases at J, with 7 bases between. This CDR3 is built from 13 residues. Per germline, CDR1 WSHSY and CDR2 SAAADI. Here the CDR3 reads CASSQKNTGELFF. Written as DNA, the CDR3 is TGCGCCAGCAGCCAGAAAAACACCGGGGAGCTGTTTTTT.

The V call is TRBV5-1, the J call TRBJ1-1, with a weak D call TRBD1 (5 bases). Germline loops: CDR1 SGHRS, CDR2 YFSETQ. The CDR3 spans 15 residues. V gave up 4 bases and J gave up 1 base, with 14 bases separating them. The CDR3 DNA follows: TGCGCCAGCAGCGGGGGACCAAAAGGGAACACTGAAGCTTTCTTT. It yields the protein CASSGGPKGNTEAFF.

This clonotype was picked up many times. The chain combines TRBV12-3 or TRBV12-4 with TRBJ2-7; possibly TRBD2 for D (6 bases). This CDR3 contains 15 residues. V lost 4 bases and J lost 2, with 15 bases in between. In DNA form, the CDR3 reads TGTGCCAGCAGTTGGCGGGGCGTGGACACCTACGAGCAGTACTTC. Translation gives CASSWRGVDTYEQYF.

The rearrangement uses TRBV29-1 and TRBJ1-1; 9 nucleotides agree with TRBD1. Germline CDR1 SQVTM, CDR2 ANQGSEA. The CDR3 length is 13 residues. J lost 5 bases, V lost 4 bases, and 5 bases had no gene match. This CDR3 reads CSVARQGGTEAFF. The CDR3 coding sequence is TGCAGCGTTGCGCGACAGGGGGGGACTGAAGCTTTCTTT. Together with reference TRBV29-1 and TRBJ1-1, the CDR3 gives the full variable domain: SAVISQKPSRDICQRGTSLTIQCQVDSQVTMMFWYRQQPGQSLTLIATANQGSEATYESGFVIDKFPISRPNLTFSTLTVSNMSPEDSSIYLCSVARQGGTEAFFGQGTRLTVV.